What follows are 9 T cell receptor beta chains derived from one specimen sequenced in a study of T cell responses to AZD1222 COVID-19 vaccine. Data came from immunoSEQ multiplex PCR; TCRdb stores just in-frame clones and leaves some out. Of some 140,000 clones in the sample, more than 80% were seen once. Here the sequenced sample was peripheral blood, taken on day 0 of AZD1222 vaccination. These receptors were collected from an adult in good health.

J is TRBJ1-6 and V is TRBV6-5; D gene unclear. The germline V gene has CDR1 MNHEY and CDR2 SVGAGI. The CDR3 runs 13 residues. Trimming pared 6 bases from V and 7 bases from J, leaving 10 bases between. CDR3 residues: CASSQSGNSPLHF. The CDR3 DNA sequence: TGTGCCAGCAGCCAATCCGGAAATTCACCCCTCCACTTT.

The chain joins TRBV12-5 to TRBJ2-7; 7 positions match TRBD2. V gave up 1 base and J gave up 2 bases; unmatched junction bases: 8. Germline V gene data show CDR1 as LGHNT and CDR2 as FRNRAP. This CDR3 comprises 16 residues. The CDR3 is CASGLAWEGIPYEQYF. In nucleotides, the CDR3 is TGTGCTAGTGGTTTGGCCTGGGAGGGGATACCCTACGAGCAGTACTTC.

The genes are TRBV6-5 and TRBJ2-1; 10 bases agree with TRBD1. J lost 8 bases, V lost 8 bases, and 9 bases had no gene match. The length of the CDR3 is 14 residues. Looked up from germline, CDR1 is MNHEY and CDR2 is SVGAGI. CDR3 sequence (DNA): TGTGCCAGCCCAGGGACAGGGGTTTTTGATGAGCAGTTCTTC. Protein: CASPGTGVFDEQFF.

The chain links TRBV7-9 to TRBJ1-1, with 7 nucleotides matching TRBD1. The germline gives CDR1 SEHNR, CDR2 FQNEAQ (reference sequence). The V gene end was trimmed by 7 bases and the J gene end by 0 bases; junction bases not matched to a gene: 11. This CDR3 has 16 residues. The CDR3 loop is CASTPKGAEMNTEAFF. The CDR3 DNA follows: TGTGCCAGCACCCCCAAGGGGGCGGAGATGAACACTGAAGCTTTCTTT.

The V and J genes are TRBV6-5 and TRBJ2-3; D may match TRBD1 or TRBD2 (6 bases each). CDR1 and CDR2 (germline): MNHEY, SVGAGI. V was pared by 8 bases and J by 1 base, with 13 bases between. The CDR3 is 14 amino acids. Here the CDR3 reads CASLEGGRTDTQYF. CDR3 DNA: TGTGCCAGCCTGGAGGGGGGACGCACAGATACGCAGTATTTT.

The genes are TRBV12-3 or TRBV12-4 and TRBJ2-7; D ambiguous. V was shortened by 6 bases and J by 3 bases, with 9 bases between the two germline ends. This CDR3 has 12 amino acids. DNA of the CDR3: TGTGCCAGCAGCCCCGTGTTCTACGAGCAGTACTTC. Translation: CASSPVFYEQYF.

The rearrangement uses TRBV6-5 and TRBJ2-2; D tentatively fits TRBD1 or TRBD2 (5 bases each). The CDR3 spans 13 residues. Deletions cut 6 bases from V and 9 bases from J, with 14 bases between. The V gene's germline CDR1 is MNHEY and CDR2 SVGAGI. This CDR3 is CASRPTGTWELFF. The CDR3 nucleotides are TGTGCCAGCAGGCCCACCGGGACCTGGGAGCTGTTTTTT.

This sequence joins TRBV5-1 and TRBJ2-7; 7 bases are a match to TRBD1. This CDR3 contains 16 residues. Germline V lookup: CDR1 SGHRS, CDR2 YFSETQ. V shed 5 bases, J shed 0 bases, and the junction held 11 bases outside the gene matches. The CDR3 region is CASRSTVDRVSYEQYF. CDR3 DNA: TGCGCCAGCAGAAGCACCGTCGACAGGGTCTCCTACGAGCAGTACTTC.

The chain employs TRBV28 and TRBJ2-3; the match to TRBD2 covers 8 bases. The ends lost 10 bases at V and 6 bases at J; junction bases unmatched: 12. The CDR3 is 14 residues long. CDR1 is MDHEN and CDR2 is SYDVKM in the germline V gene. CDR3 sequence: CATIPGGAADTQYF. CDR3 DNA: TGTGCCACAATCCCCGGGGGGGCCGCTGATACGCAGTATTTT.